The sequence of this TCR beta chain was determined in a study of shared clonotypes between healthy human individuals. The study's findings and limits: Represented genetic and exposure-history diversity was restricted by having few donors.

This clone has only one observation. Its matching antigen is unknown. Germline CDR1 and CDR2: SGDLS and YYNGEE. V dropped 0 bases and J dropped 2; count of bases not matched to a gene: 4. The CDR3 extends over 15 amino acids. Profiled with immunoSEQ multiplex PCR; TCRdb holds only in-frame clones, not every one. Found here are around 1.5 million clones, 95% to 99% of them singletons; the top ten hold about 0.42%. The sequenced sample was naive CD4+ T cells sorted from blood. The subset denotes: CD45RA+ positively selected. The TCR sequence derives from a man aged 30-40 years in good health. The chain links TRBV9 to TRBJ2-7; TRBD2 aligns across 8 bases. The CDR3 DNA reads as TGTGCCAGCAGCGTAGGTAGCGGGACACCCTACGAGCAGTACTTC. Translated: CASSVGSGTPYEQYF.